These 20 T cell receptor beta chains were sequenced from one sample in a study of blood T cells in healthy people across ages (dated by TCRdb to between 2014 and 2016). Library prep was done by 5' RACE. The data were produced on an Illumina HiSeq 2500. A second PCR of roughly 7 to 12 cycles was run with a J-beta primer mix and a sample-barcoded 5' primer. Using fastp at Q25 and MiXCR, TCRdb reprocessed the public reads and kept productive beta chains. All rows with the same CDR3 protein become a single entry with the most common DNA and genes. In all, the sample holds some 710,000 distinct CDR3 sequences, and roughly 20% of those were seen once. The ten biggest clones cover under 25% of the sample. The source material was blood. The receptor source for this set is a man aged 70-80 years in good health.

A remark on this clonotype: Without the conserved terminal phenylalanine or tryptophan, this CDR3 likely stems from a read error. The rearrangement links TRBV7-2 to TRBJ2-4, with a tentative D call TRBD2 (5 bases). This CDR3 is built from 14 residues. Germline CDR1 is SGHTA and CDR2 is FQGNSA. Written as DNA, the CDR3 is TGTGCCTGCAGCTCCGGGGTAGGCAAAAACATTCAGTACCTC. It is translated as CACSSGVGKNIQYL.

This clonotype was seen many times. The genes are TRBV5-5 and TRBJ2-6; D call uncertain. Germline V gene sequence: CDR1 SGHKS, CDR2 YYEKEE (reference sequence). The V end was cut by 1 base, the J end by 0 bases, with 5 bases between. The length of the CDR3 is 15 residues. The CDR3 DNA sequence: TGTGCCAGCAGCTTGACCTTCTCTGGGGCCAACGTCCTGACTTTC. As protein: CASSLTFSGANVLTF.

The sample holds many counts of this clonotype. This chain links TRBV6-5 with TRBJ1-4; TRBD1 matches at 8 bases. Germline CDR1 is MNHEY and CDR2 is SVGAGI. The V gene end was trimmed by 6 bases and the J gene end by 7 bases; junction bases not matched to a gene: 7. There are 14 residues in the CDR3. This CDR3 reads CASRPGGVGEKLFF. CDR3 bases: TGTGCCAGCAGACCAGGGGGCGTGGGTGAAAAACTGTTTTTT.

This clonotype has a handful of counts. V is TRBV29-1 and J is TRBJ1-2, with D unresolved. Germline values: CDR1 SQVTM, CDR2 ANQGSEA. V was pared by 3 bases and J by 7 bases, with 15 bases between. The CDR3 contains 13 residues. The CDR3 region is CSVDLRDLGGYTF. The CDR3 coding sequence is TGCAGCGTTGATTTACGCGATTTGGGTGGCTACACCTTC.

This clonotype was seen only a few times. This chain's CDR3 is CASSLGINTGELFF. DNA of the CDR3: TGCGCCAGCAGCCTGGGCATCAACACCGGGGAGCTGTTTTTT. The chain is built from TRBV4-1 and TRBJ2-2; D unresolved. The CDR3 contains 14 residues. Trimming stripped 4 bases from V and 2 bases from J, with 8 bases between. Germline-derived CDR1 and CDR2 are MGHRA and YSYEKL.

The V gene is TRBV20-1, the J gene TRBJ1-3, with unresolved D. Looked up from germline, CDR1 is DFQATT and CDR2 is SNEGSKA (reference sequence). V lost 6 bases and J 2 bases, leaving 11 bases between the germline ends. The CDR3 contains 13 residues. The CDR3 region has the DNA TGCAGTGCCAGCGGGGTTCCTGGAAACACCATATATTTT. This sequence encodes CSASGVPGNTIYF.

This clonotype was seen a handful of times. The chain recombines TRBV6-1 with TRBJ1-3; D possibly corresponds to TRBD1 (5 bases). The ends were cut back, 8 bases at V and 0 bases at J, with 20 bases in the middle. Germline CDR1 MNHNS, CDR2 SASEGT. The CDR3 is 17 amino acids. CDR3: CASYPQPGTASGNTIYF. The DNA for the CDR3 is TGTGCCAGCTATCCTCAACCCGGGACGGCCTCTGGAAACACCATATATTTT.

This clonotype was found many times. The junction shows a germline mismatch at one end, possibly a read error. V usage is TRBV12-3 or TRBV12-4 and J usage is TRBJ1-5; TRBD1 matches 7 bases. The CDR3 is 14 residues long. The CDR3 region has the DNA TGCGCCAGCAGCTTCGGGACAGGCAATCAGCCCCAGCATTTT. This encodes CASSFGTGNQPQHF.

The CDR3 region has the DNA TGTGCCAGCAGTTACCGGACAACGTATGGCTACACCTTC. Its protein is CASSYRTTYGYTF. The chain couples TRBV6-6 to TRBJ1-2, with a possible D match to TRBD1 (5 bases). CDR1 is MNHNY, CDR2 SVGAGI, per germline (reference sequence). This CDR3 is built from 13 residues. V dropped 2 bases and J dropped 5 bases, with 9 bases sitting between them.

The gene calls are TRBV11-2 and TRBJ2-7; D is perhaps TRBD1 (5 bases). Germline values: CDR1 SGHAT, CDR2 FQNNGV. The CDR3 consists of 15 residues. V was trimmed by 5 bases and J by 3 bases, leaving 17 bases between them. CDR3: CASSPSRTPLYEQYF. The CDR3 DNA follows: TGTGCCAGCAGCCCCTCGAGGACACCACTCTACGAGCAGTACTTC. Using reference TRBV11-2 and TRBJ2-7 for the parts outside the CDR3, the full variable domain is EAGVAQSPRYKIIEKRQSVAFWCNPISGHATLYWYQQILGQGPKLLIQFQNNGVVDDSQLPKDRFSAERLKGVDSTLKIQPAKLEDSAVYLCASSPSRTPLYEQYFGPGTRLTVT.

Regarding this clonotype: In this CDR3 the conserved last residue, phenylalanine or tryptophan, is missing, so a read error is likely. The gene calls are TRBV12-3 or TRBV12-4 and TRBJ1-5; 7 nucleotides line up with TRBD1. The CDR3 loop spans 14 amino acids. The ends lost 6 bases at V and 4 bases at J; junction bases unmatched: 6. CDR3 loop: CASRQGQGNQPQHL. CDR3 bases: TGTGCCAGCAGACAGGGGCAGGGGAATCAGCCCCAGCATCTT.

V and J are TRBV10-3 and TRBJ2-5, with TRBD2 matching 10 bases. The CDR3 has 18 amino acids. J lost 1 base, V lost 7 bases, and 15 bases had no gene match. Germline loops: CDR1 ENHRY, CDR2 SYGVKD. CDR3 region: CAITARLLAGEPQETQYF. The DNA of the CDR3 is TGTGCCATCACAGCAAGGCTCCTAGCGGGGGAACCCCAAGAGACCCAGTACTTC.

The V call is TRBV3-1, the J call TRBJ1-1; no clear D gene. Germline values: CDR1 LGHDT, CDR2 YNNKEL (reference sequence). With 6 bases removed from V and 12 bases from J, the gap between germline ends came to 17 bases. The length of the CDR3 is 12 residues. The CDR3 coding sequence is TGTGCCAGCAGTCAGGTAACGGGGTCCACTTTCTTT. Residues: CASSQVTGSTFF.

The V gene is TRBV5-1, the J gene TRBJ2-3; the D gene is possibly TRBD1 (5 bases). Germline CDR1 and CDR2: SGHRS and YFSETQ. This CDR3 region has 15 residues. Trimming stripped 2 bases from V and 0 bases from J, with 10 bases between. The CDR3, as DNA: TGCGCCAGCAGCTTTGAGACAGCCAGCACAGATACGCAGTATTTT. Its protein is CASSFETASTDTQYF.

A few counts support this clonotype. The chain combines TRBV5-1 with TRBJ2-5, with 12 bases fitting TRBD2. The CDR3 consists of 17 residues. The V gene's germline CDR1 is SGHRS and CDR2 YFSETQ. Trimming took 4 bases from V and 1 from J; bases not matched to a gene: 8. The CDR3 region is CASSPGTSGYFQETQYF. As DNA, the CDR3 is TGCGCCAGCAGCCCCGGGACTAGCGGGTACTTCCAAGAGACCCAGTACTTC.

This sequence joins TRBV4-1 and TRBJ2-1, with 7 bases aligning to TRBD2. Germline V gives CDR1 MGHRA, CDR2 YSYEKL. V was clipped by 1 base and J by 7 bases; unmatched bases: 7. The CDR3 has 15 amino acids. In nucleotides, the CDR3 is TGCGCCAGCAGCCAAGCGGGGGGAGAAATAAATGAGCAGTTCTTC. Protein: CASSQAGGEINEQFF.

The chain combines TRBV6-1 with TRBJ2-7; possibly TRBD1 for D (5 bases). The ends were cut back, 6 bases at V and 3 bases at J, with 12 bases in the middle. There are 13 residues in the CDR3. Germline CDR1 reads MNHNS; CDR2 reads SASEGT. The CDR3, as DNA: TGTGCCAGCAGGATAGGACACCTCTACGAGCAGTACGTC. This translates into CASRIGHLYEQYV.

This sequence joins TRBV5-1 and TRBJ1-2; possible D gene TRBD1, 5 bases. This CDR3 contains 13 residues. Per germline, CDR1 SGHRS and CDR2 YFSETQ. Trimming stripped 0 bases from V and 8 bases from J, with 11 bases between. CDR3 in amino acids: CASSLDEGMGYTF. In nucleotides, the CDR3 is TGCGCCAGCAGCTTGGACGAGGGGATGGGCTACACCTTC. Based on the CDR3 plus reference TRBV5-1 and TRBJ1-2, the full variable domain is KAGVTQTPRYLIKTRGQQVTLSCSPISGHRSVSWYQQTPGQGLQFLFEYFSETQRNKGNFPGRFSGRQFSNSRSEMNVSTLELGDSALYLCASSLDEGMGYTFGSGTRLTVV.

Comments on this clonotype: A much larger clone differs from this one at a single base, so this may be a read error. The rearrangement uses TRBV29-1 and TRBJ2-3; unclear D gene. Trimming removed 6 bases at V and 5 bases at J, with 9 bases between. Germline V gives CDR1 SQVTM, CDR2 ANQGSEA. This CDR3 contains 11 residues. CDR3 protein: CSVRWGDTQYF. As DNA, the CDR3 is TGCAGCGTCCGCTGGGGAGATACGCAGTATTTT.

Ten or more counts support this clonotype. The genes are TRBV7-8 and TRBJ2-5; tentatively, D is TRBD2 (6 bases). The CDR3 extends over 13 amino acids. Trimming took off 2 bases at V and 7 bases at J, with 11 bases between the two ends. The V gene's germline CDR1 is SGHVS and CDR2 FQNEAQ. The CDR3 DNA reads TGTGCCAGCAGCTTAAGGCTGGGGGGGACCCAGTACTTC. Amino acid sequence: CASSLRLGGTQYF.